This T cell receptor (beta chain) derives from a study of Graves' ophthalmopathy and Graves' hyperthyroidism. No donor had other autoimmune disease, uncontrolled infection, pregnancy or lactation. Amplification from RNA transcripts yielded the TCR beta CDR3 regions. RT-PCR in the first round used HTBI primers; a second-round multiplex PCR followed. TCRdb used MiXCR to reprocess the multiplex PCR reads, holding one entry per CDR3 protein. This sample has 1 million to 1.3 million distinct CDR3 sequences, with 35% to 40% found just once. The CDR3 is 11 residues long. V dropped 10 bases and J dropped 8 bases, with 12 bases sitting between them.

This rearrangement joins TRBV12-3 or TRBV12-4 to TRBJ1-3, with D possibly TRBD1 on 5 matching bases. The sequence derives from an adult man with Graves' hyperthyroidism. The sequenced sample consisted of peripheral blood or thyroid tissue (not recorded which). CDR3 amino acids: CATVGEYTIYF. CDR3 DNA sequence: TGTGCCACAGTAGGGGAATACACCATATATTTT.